Shown below are 2 T cell receptor beta chains from a single sample sequenced in a study of OX40 agonist ivuxolimab in advanced cancers. Library preparation was by the immunoSEQ multiplex PCR assay. The table was pulled from immuneACCESS by TCRdb, which kept in-frame rearrangements only. Such tables lose some clones; where checked, under half of the loss comes from unresolved V genes, and the rest has no known cause. A total of under 25,000 clones appear in this sample, roughly 80% of them only once. The ten most abundant clones make up around 3.5% of the sample. Specimen: CD4+ or CD8+ T cells sorted from blood, collected in a trial of the OX40 agonist ivuxolimab. The source of these receptors is an adult with an advanced solid tumor such as melanoma, head and neck, liver or kidney cancer.

About this clone itself: Other DNA sequences from this sample encode an identical CDR3 as well. V is TRBV11-2 and J is TRBJ2-5; D is tentatively TRBD1 or TRBD2 (5 bases each). The CDR3 loop spans 15 amino acids. From germline, CDR1 is SGHAT and CDR2 FQNNGV. Trimming pared 2 bases from V and 1 base from J, leaving 11 bases between. This CDR3 is CASSLSGTSQETQYF. The DNA for the CDR3 is TGTGCCAGCAGCTTATCCGGGACCTCCCAAGAGACCCAGTACTTC.

The V call is TRBV10-3, the J call TRBJ1-6, with D hard to call. Trimming shortened V by 6 bases and J by 3 bases, and 12 bases separated the two germline ends. The CDR3 consists of 15 residues. Germline V gene sequence: CDR1 ENHRY, CDR2 SYGVKD. The CDR3 here is CAIRTDGHYNSPLHF. The CDR3 DNA reads TGTGCCATCAGGACGGACGGTCACTATAATTCACCCCTCCACTTT.